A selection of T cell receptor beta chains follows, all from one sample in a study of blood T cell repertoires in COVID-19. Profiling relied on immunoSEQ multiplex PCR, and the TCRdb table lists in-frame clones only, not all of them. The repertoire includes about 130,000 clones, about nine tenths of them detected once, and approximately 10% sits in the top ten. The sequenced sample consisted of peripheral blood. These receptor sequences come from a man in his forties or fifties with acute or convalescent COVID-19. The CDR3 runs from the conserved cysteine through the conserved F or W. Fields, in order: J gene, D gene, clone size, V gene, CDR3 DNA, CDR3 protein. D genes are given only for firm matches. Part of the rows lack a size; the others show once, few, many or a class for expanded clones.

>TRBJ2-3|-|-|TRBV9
TGTGCCAGCAGCGCAGATTCTCGTTATACGCAGTATTTT
CASSADSRYTQYF
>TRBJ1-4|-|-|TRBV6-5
TGTGCCAGCAGGACAGTTAATGAAAAACTGTTTTTT
CASRTVNEKLFF
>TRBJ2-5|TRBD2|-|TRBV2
TGTGCCAGCGAAACTAGCGGTGTTGAGACCCAGTACTTC
CASETSGVETQYF
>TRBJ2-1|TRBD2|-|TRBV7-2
TGTGCCAGCAGCTCCTCTAGCGGGGGTTCCTACAATGAGCAGTTCTTC
CASSSSSGGSYNEQFF
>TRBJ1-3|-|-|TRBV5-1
TGCGCCAGCACCTCAGGATCCGGGGCTGGAAACACCATATATTTT
CASTSGSGAGNTIYF
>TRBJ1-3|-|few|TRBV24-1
TGTGCCACCAGTTCGGGGTCGAAGGGAAACACCATATATTTT
CATSSGSKGNTIYF
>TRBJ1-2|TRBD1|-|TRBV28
TGTGCCAGCAGTAACTACAGGGGTTATGGCTACACCTTC
CASSNYRGYGYTF
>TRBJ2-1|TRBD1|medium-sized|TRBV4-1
TGCGCCAGCAGCCAAGAAGAAGCAGGGGGCATCGATGAGCAGTTCTTC
CASSQEEAGGIDEQFF
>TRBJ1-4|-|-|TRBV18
TGTGCCAGCTCCTCCTCGGGGATTAATGAAAAACTGTTTTTT
CASSSSGINEKLFF
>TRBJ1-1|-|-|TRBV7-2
TGTGCCAGCAGCCTACACCGACTTGAAGCTTTCTTT
CASSLHRLEAFF
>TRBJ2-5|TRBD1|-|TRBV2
TGTGCCAGCAGTGCAGGGACAGGGGGACAAGAGACCCAGTACTTC
CASSAGTGGQETQYF
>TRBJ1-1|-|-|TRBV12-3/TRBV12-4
TGTGCCAGCAGTTTACAGGAGAACACTGAAGCTTTCTTT
CASSLQENTEAFF
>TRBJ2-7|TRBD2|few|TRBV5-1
TGCGCCAGCAGCTTGCCCCTAGCGGGAGATCGGGTCGAGCAGTACTTC
CASSLPLAGDRVEQYF
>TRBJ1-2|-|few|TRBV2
TGTGCCAGCATAGGTGTAGGCGGTGGCTACACCTTC
CASIGVGGGYTF
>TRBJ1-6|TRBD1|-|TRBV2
TGTGCCAGCAGTGGACAGGGAGCCGATAATTCACCCCTCCACTTT
CASSGQGADNSPLHF
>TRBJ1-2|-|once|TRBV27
TGTGCCAGCAGTTTTAGCCCCGGTGGAGGGGGCTACACCTTC
CASSFSPGGGGYTF
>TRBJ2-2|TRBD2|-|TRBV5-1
TGCGCCAGCAGCTATTCCTCAGCGGGAACGAACACCGGGGAGCTGTTTTTT
CASSYSSAGTNTGELFF
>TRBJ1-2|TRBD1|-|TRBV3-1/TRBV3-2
TGTGCCAGCAACCAGGGGGGGGAGCACACCTTC
CASNQGGEHTF
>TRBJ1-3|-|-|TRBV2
TGTGCCAGCAGTGAGAGCTCTGGAAACACCATATATTTT
CASSESSGNTIYF
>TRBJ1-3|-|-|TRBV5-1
TGCGCCAGCACCAAGGACCAGGGGTCTGGAAACACCATATATTTT
CASTKDQGSGNTIYF
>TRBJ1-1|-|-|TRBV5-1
TGCGCCAGCAGCTTGGGCGGGGGTGTTACTGAAGCTTTCTTT
CASSLGGGVTEAFF
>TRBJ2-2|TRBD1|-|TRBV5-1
TGCGCCAGCAGCGTCCGGGACAGGGTTGTCGCCGGGGAGCTGTTTTTT
CASSVRDRVVAGELFF
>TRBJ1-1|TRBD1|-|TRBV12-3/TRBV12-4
TGTGCCAGCAGTGGGACAGGGGGCAGGGCTTTCTTT
CASSGTGGRAFF
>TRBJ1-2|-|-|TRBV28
TGTGCCAGCAGTCTCAGGGGTTATGGCTACACCTTC
CASSLRGYGYTF
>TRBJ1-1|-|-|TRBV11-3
TGTGCCAGCAGCTTAGAAGGGGTCGACACTGAAGCTTTCTTT
CASSLEGVDTEAFF
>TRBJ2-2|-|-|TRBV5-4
TGTGCCAGCAGCTTGGAACTATCAACCGGGGAGCTGTTTTTT
CASSLELSTGELFF
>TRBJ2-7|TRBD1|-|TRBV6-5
TGTGCCAGCAGTTACTCCAGGGGACAGGGTTTTCGCGAGCAGTACTTC
CASSYSRGQGFREQYF
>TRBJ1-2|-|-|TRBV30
TGTGCCTGGAGTACTCTAGGTGGGAAGGGAGGTAGCTATGGCTACACCTTC
CAWSTLGGKGGSYGYTF
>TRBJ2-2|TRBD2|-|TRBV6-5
TGTGCCAGCAGTTACCTAGCGGGATTCACCGGGGAGCTGTTTTTT
CASSYLAGFTGELFF
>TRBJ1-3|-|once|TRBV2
TGTGCCAGCAGACCTTCACAGGGCTCCGGAAACACCATATATTTT
CASRPSQGSGNTIYF
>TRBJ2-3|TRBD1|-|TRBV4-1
TGCGCCAGCAGCCAACGAACCCGGACAGGGGGCCTCACAGATACGCAGTATTTT
CASSQRTRTGGLTDTQYF
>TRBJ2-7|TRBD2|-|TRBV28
TGTGCCACGTTGACTAGCCTAAGCTCCTACGAGCAGTACTTC
CATLTSLSSYEQYF
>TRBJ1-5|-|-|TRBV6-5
TGTGCCAGCAGTTACAGCGTGGGCAGGGAAGGGCAGCCCCAGCATTTT
CASSYSVGREGQPQHF
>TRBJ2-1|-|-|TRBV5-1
TGCGCCAGCAGGTTACGGACTCAGGACAATGAGCAGTTCTTC
CASRLRTQDNEQFF
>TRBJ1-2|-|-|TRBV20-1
TGCAGTGCGACAGGCCACTATGGCTACACCTTC
CSATGHYGYTF
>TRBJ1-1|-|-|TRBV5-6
TGTGCCAGCGGGAGGGAAACTGAAGCTTTCTTT
CASGRETEAFF
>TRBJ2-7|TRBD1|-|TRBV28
TGTGCCAGCAGTTTTTGGTCAGGGGGCGTCTACGAGCAGTACTTC
CASSFWSGGVYEQYF
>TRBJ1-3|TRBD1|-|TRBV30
TGTGCCTGGAGTCCCGGACAGGGTCTCGGTGGCTACACCATATATTTT
CAWSPGQGLGGYTIYF
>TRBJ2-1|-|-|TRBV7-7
TGTGCTAGCAGCTTAGGTAGCTCCTACAATGAGCAGTTCTTC
CASSLGSSYNEQFF
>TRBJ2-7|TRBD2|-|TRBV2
TGTGCCAGCAGTTTCCCTCCCGGTGGGTTCCTCCTAGCGGGCCTAGGGTACGAGCAGTACTTC
CASSFPPGGFLLAGLGYEQYF
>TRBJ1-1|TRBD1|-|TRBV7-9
TGTGCCAGCACCTCCGACAGGGTGACAGCTTTCTTT
CASTSDRVTAFF
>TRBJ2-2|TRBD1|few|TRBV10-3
TGTGCCATGGGACAGGGATACACCGGGGAGCTGTTTTTT
CAMGQGYTGELFF